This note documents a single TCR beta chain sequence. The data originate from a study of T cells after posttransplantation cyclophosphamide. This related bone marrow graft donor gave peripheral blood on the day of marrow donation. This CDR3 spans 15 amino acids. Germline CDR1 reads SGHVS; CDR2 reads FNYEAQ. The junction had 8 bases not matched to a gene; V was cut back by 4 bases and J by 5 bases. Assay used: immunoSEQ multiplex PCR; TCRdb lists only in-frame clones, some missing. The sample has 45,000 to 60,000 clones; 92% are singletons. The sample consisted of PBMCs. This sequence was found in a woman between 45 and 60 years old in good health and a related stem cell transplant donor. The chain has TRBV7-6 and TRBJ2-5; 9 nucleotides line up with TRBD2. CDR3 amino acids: CASSSQDSGSETQYF. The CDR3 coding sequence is TGTGCCAGCAGCTCCCAGGATAGCGGGAGTGAGACCCAGTACTTC.